The 32 T cell receptor beta chains below were found in one sample sequenced in a study of blood T cells in healthy people across ages. PCR was performed a second time for about 7 to 11 cycles using a sample-barcoded 5' primer and a J-beta primer mix. A single record per CDR3 protein comes from TCRdb applying MiXCR to the 5' RACE reads. Among 700,000 or so distinct CDR3 sequences listed, approximately 21% were seen once. The sequenced sample consisted of blood. The receptors were sampled from a man in his 70s in good health.

This clonotype has more than one count but fewer than ten. The genes are TRBV6-6 and TRBJ2-3; TRBD2 matches at 11 bases. V was clipped by 4 bases and J by 5 bases; unmatched bases: 8. This CDR3 is built from 16 residues. Germline values: CDR1 MNHNY, CDR2 SVGAGI (reference sequence). The DNA for the CDR3 is TGTGCCAGCAGTTCCCGGAGTAGCGGGAGGGAAGATACGCAGTATTTT. Protein sequence: CASSSRSSGREDTQYF.

In its sample, this clonotype was seen many times. V usage is TRBV27 and J usage is TRBJ2-7; 8 nucleotides align to TRBD2. From germline, CDR1 is MNHEY and CDR2 SMNVEV (reference sequence). V lost 7 bases and J lost 3; bases outside the gene matches: 20. CDR3 length: 18 residues. This CDR3 reads CASTSVIAGLPPVYEQYV. The CDR3 nucleotides read TGTGCCAGCACCTCCGTGATAGCGGGGCTTCCCCCTGTCTACGAGCAGTACGTC.

V gene TRBV7-8 combines with J gene TRBJ2-5; D is unresolved. The end of the DNA fits TRBJ2-7 better, so the J call may be wrong. The CDR3 consists of 12 residues. Germline loops: CDR1 SGHVS, CDR2 FQNEAQ. The CDR3 spells CASSFGFGEQYV. The CDR3 DNA is TGTGCCAGCAGCTTCGGCTTCGGCGAGCAGTACGTC.

This clonotype was seen at least ten times. The chain combines TRBV29-1 with TRBJ2-5; D perhaps matches TRBD1 (6 bases). CDR3 size: 13 residues. With 3 bases removed from V and 6 bases from J, the gap between germline ends came to 14 bases. Germline CDR1 and CDR2: SQVTM and ANQGSEA. CDR3 in amino acids: CSVDNRVGKTQYF. CDR3 bases: TGCAGCGTTGACAACAGGGTAGGAAAGACCCAGTACTTC.

The rearrangement links TRBV5-1 to TRBJ2-7; possibly TRBD2 for D (5 bases). Germline V gives CDR1 SGHRS, CDR2 YFSETQ. V was shortened by 2 bases and J by 6 bases, with 12 bases between the two germline ends. The CDR3 is 13 amino acids. As DNA, the CDR3 is TGCGCCAGCAGCTTCGGCGGGCCGAGCGAGCAGTACTTC. As protein: CASSFGGPSEQYF.

The chain uses TRBV5-1 and TRBJ1-1, with a possible D match to TRBD1 (6 bases). This CDR3 has 17 residues. V lost 1 base and J lost 0, with 16 bases in between. The germline V gene has CDR1 SGHRS and CDR2 YFSETQ. The CDR3 is CASSLSTGMSMNTEAFF. Written as DNA, the CDR3 is TGCGCCAGCAGCTTGTCGACAGGAATGTCGATGAACACTGAAGCTTTCTTT.

This clonotype was counted a few times. The chain has TRBV4-1 and TRBJ2-1; 9 bases map to TRBD1. The J call may be incorrect, as the DNA end agrees better with TRBJ2-5. The CDR3 loop spans 16 amino acids. CDR1 is MGHRA and CDR2 is YSYEKL in the germline V gene. The CDR3 sequence is CASSQTGGLGLETQYF. The CDR3 DNA sequence: TGCGCCAGCAGCCAAACAGGGGGCCTAGGTTTGGAGACCCAGTACTTC.

The CDR3 nucleotides are TGTGCCAGCAGTCCCACTCAGATTCGAACTGAAGCTTTCTTT. It is translated as CASSPTQIRTEAFF. This chain uses TRBV6-5 with TRBJ1-1; D gene uncertain. Germline-derived CDR1 and CDR2 are MNHEY and SVGAGI. This CDR3 has 14 amino acids. The ends were cut back, 5 bases at V and 5 bases at J, with 15 bases in the middle.

This clonotype was picked up one time. Written as DNA, the CDR3 is TGTGCCAGTAGCAGGGGGGACAGGGATGAAAAACTGTTTTTT. Translated, it gives CASSRGDRDEKLFF. V is TRBV19 and J is TRBJ1-4, with TRBD1 matching over 9 bases. Germline lookup yields CDR1 LNHDA and CDR2 SQIVND (reference sequence). V lost 6 bases, J lost 6 bases, and 5 bases stayed unmatched. CDR3 length: 14 residues.

This clonotype was counted at least ten times. The V and J genes are TRBV29-1 and TRBJ2-3; D is unclear. CDR3 size: 11 residues. Germline V gives CDR1 SQVTM, CDR2 ANQGSEA. V gave up 0 bases and J gave up 7 bases, with 5 bases separating them. The CDR3 DNA reads TGCAGCGTTGAAGAGGGGTATACGCAGTATTTT. Amino acids: CSVEEGYTQYF.

The V call is TRBV7-8, the J call TRBJ2-1, with D possibly TRBD1 on 6 matching bases. V was pared by 2 bases and J by 0 bases, with 17 bases between. The CDR3 contains 18 residues. The germline CDR1 and CDR2 sequences are SGHVS and FQNEAQ. CDR3 DNA: TGTGCCAGCAGCTTACGAGACAGGTCCCAGAGCTCCTACAATGAGCAGTTCTTC. This encodes CASSLRDRSQSSYNEQFF.

The chain recombines TRBV2 with TRBJ1-1; tentatively, D is TRBD1 (5 bases). Germline lookup yields CDR1 SNHLY and CDR2 FYNNEI. Trimming removed 4 bases at V and 0 bases at J, with 15 bases between. The CDR3 is 16 amino acids. The DNA for the CDR3 is TGTGCCAGCAGTGGTCCCCATAGGACAATGAACACTGAAGCTTTCTTT. Its translation is CASSGPHRTMNTEAFF.

This clonotype was seen a few times. V gene TRBV20-1 combines with J gene TRBJ2-7; 10 nucleotides line up with TRBD2. Trimming took 5 bases from V and 2 from J; bases not matched to a gene: 9. The CDR3 spans 15 residues. In germline, CDR1 is DFQATT, CDR2 SNEGSKA (reference sequence). The CDR3 nucleotides are TGCAGTGCTCGGACGGGAGCGGGAGGGACCTACGAGCAGTACGTC. Amino acids: CSARTGAGGTYEQYV.

This clonotype was seen a handful of times. The chain couples TRBV28 to TRBJ2-1, with 8 bases identical to TRBD1. The CDR3 has 15 residues. Trimming at V came to 2 bases and at J to 8 bases, leaving 8 bases not matched to a gene. Looked up from germline, CDR1 is MDHEN and CDR2 is SYDVKM. The CDR3 is CASSLGGTGGDEQFF. In DNA form, the CDR3 reads TGTGCCAGCAGTTTAGGCGGGACAGGAGGGGATGAGCAGTTCTTC.

The rearrangement links TRBV28 to TRBJ2-3; TRBD2 aligns across 16 bases. The CDR3 loop spans 18 amino acids. Germline V CDR1 and CDR2: MDHEN, SYDVKM. The J segment lost 6 bases and the V segment lost 6 bases, leaving 12 bases of the junction unmatched. The CDR3: CASSLLGTSGGDVDTQYF. In nucleotides, the CDR3 is TGTGCCAGCAGCTTGTTAGGGACTAGCGGGGGGGATGTGGATACGCAGTATTTT.

The rearrangement links TRBV29-1 to TRBJ2-1, with 8 nucleotides matching TRBD2. CDR3 size: 13 residues. V was clipped by 7 bases and J by 4 bases; unmatched bases: 6. Germline V lookup: CDR1 SQVTM, CDR2 ANQGSEA. The CDR3 loop reads CSDGGGQYNEQFF. The CDR3 DNA is TGCAGCGACGGGGGGGGCCAGTACAATGAGCAGTTCTTC.

This clonotype came up a few times. CDR3 in amino acids: CASSLSSATPREQFF. For the CDR3, the DNA is TGTGCCAGCAGCTTATCTAGCGCCACTCCTCGGGAGCAGTTCTTC. The J gene is TRBJ2-1, the V gene TRBV7-2; TRBD2 might be the D (6 bases). The germline CDR1 and CDR2 sequences are SGHTA and FQGNSA. The ends were cut back, 2 bases at V and 10 bases at J, with 18 bases in the middle. The CDR3 spans 15 residues.

This clonotype came up a few times. The rearrangement uses TRBV19 and TRBJ2-7, with TRBD1 matching 7 bases. Germline V CDR1 and CDR2: LNHDA, SQIVND (reference sequence). Losses at the gene ends were 4 bases for V and 6 bases for J; bases not matched to a gene: 6. This CDR3 comprises 13 residues. CDR3 residues: CASSRDRGLEQYF. The CDR3 coding sequence is TGTGCCAGTAGTAGGGACAGAGGACTCGAGCAGTACTTC.

The CDR3 sequence is CTRKGPRTDTQYF. Here the CDR3 DNA reads TGCACCCGAAAGGGCCCCCGCACAGATACGCAGTATTTT. The chain links TRBV20-1 to TRBJ2-3; D is undetermined. The CDR3 spans 13 residues. Germline lookup yields CDR1 DFQATT and CDR2 SNEGSKA (reference sequence).

This clonotype was seen a few times. V gene TRBV24-1 combines with J gene TRBJ1-5, with TRBD1 as a possible D gene (5 bases). Germline V gene data show CDR1 as KGHDR and CDR2 as SFDVKD. The ends were cut back, 2 bases at V and 5 bases at J, with 18 bases in the middle. This CDR3 contains 17 residues. CDR3 DNA: TGTGCCACCAGTGATTCTATGGGACCAGGTCTAGATCAGCCCCAGCATTTT. Its translation is CATSDSMGPGLDQPQHF.

This clonotype was seen a few times. In DNA form, the CDR3 reads TGTGCCAGCAGCTTAGGTATTTGGGGTTACACTGAAGCTTTCTTT. Encoded protein: CASSLGIWGYTEAFF. V gene TRBV7-9 combines with J gene TRBJ1-1, with D unresolved. V lost 1 base, J lost 3 bases, and 12 bases lay in between. The CDR3 sequence is 15 residues long. CDR1 SEHNR and CDR2 FQNEAQ come from the germline V gene (reference sequence).

The rearrangement joins TRBV29-1 to TRBJ2-3, with a weak D call TRBD2 (6 bases). This CDR3 region has 13 residues. The ends were cut back, 3 bases at V and 1 base at J, with 8 bases in the middle. Germline V lookup: CDR1 SQVTM, CDR2 ANQGSEA. The CDR3 loop is CSVDERGTDTQYF. CDR3 sequence (DNA): TGCAGCGTTGACGAGCGGGGCACAGATACGCAGTATTTT.

The chain links TRBV5-1 to TRBJ2-1; D perhaps matches TRBD2 (6 bases). CDR1 is SGHRS and CDR2 is YFSETQ in the germline V gene. This CDR3 spans 14 amino acids. Trimming removed 0 bases at V and 8 bases at J, with 12 bases between. CDR3 in amino acids: CASSLAPSDYEQFF. DNA of the CDR3: TGCGCCAGCAGCTTGGCCCCTAGCGACTATGAGCAGTTCTTC.

The chain recombines TRBV29-1 with TRBJ1-6, with 8 bases fitting TRBD1. The trim removed 6 bases at V and 9 bases at J, leaving 10 bases unmatched. Per the germline V gene, CDR1 is SQVTM and CDR2 is ANQGSEA. This CDR3 region has 14 residues. The CDR3 DNA reads as TGCAGCGTCAGGACAGGGCAGTCTCGTTCACCCCTCCACTTT. It yields the protein CSVRTGQSRSPLHF.

The V call is TRBV12-3 or TRBV12-4, the J call TRBJ1-4; 8 positions match TRBD1. The CDR3 has 14 amino acids. The V segment lost 5 bases and the J segment 7 bases; nucleotides outside the gene matches: 6. The CDR3 DNA is TGTGCCAGCAGTAATGGACAGGGCCCTGAAAAACTGTTTTTT. Its protein is CASSNGQGPEKLFF.

In its sample, this clonotype was seen a few times. The V gene is TRBV12-3 or TRBV12-4, the J gene TRBJ2-1; 8 nucleotides agree with TRBD2. Trimming cost V 10 bases and J 8 bases; bases outside gene matches: 10. This CDR3 spans 13 amino acids. The CDR3 sequence: CATGTRVSDEQFF. CDR3 DNA: TGTGCCACCGGGACTAGAGTTAGTGATGAGCAGTTCTTC.

This clonotype was recorded many times. This chain connects TRBV5-1 to TRBJ1-2, with 8 bases matching TRBD1. The CDR3 runs 14 residues. J lost 8 bases, V lost 4 bases, and 10 bases had no gene match. Per germline, CDR1 SGHRS and CDR2 YFSETQ. In DNA, the CDR3 is TGCGCCAGCAGCCATATCCAGGGGGCAGAGGGCTACACCTTC. It specifies CASSHIQGAEGYTF.

The chain joins TRBV28 to TRBJ1-2; 8 bases match TRBD1. The length of the CDR3 is 14 residues. Germline V gene sequence: CDR1 MDHEN, CDR2 SYDVKM. J was trimmed by 7 bases and V by 6 bases; bases with no gene match: 10. The CDR3 is CASRKQGVGGGYTF. Here the CDR3 DNA reads TGTGCCAGCAGAAAACAGGGGGTAGGGGGTGGCTACACCTTC.

Here the CDR3 reads CSAGGPFTDTQYF. Here the CDR3 DNA reads TGCAGTGCTGGGGGACCCTTCACAGATACGCAGTATTTT. The V call is TRBV20-1, the J call TRBJ2-3; D might be TRBD1 or TRBD2, each matching 5 bases. CDR1 is DFQATT and CDR2 is SNEGSKA in the germline V gene (reference sequence). V lost 5 bases, J lost 2 bases, and 11 bases lay in between. This CDR3 has 13 amino acids.

The chain couples TRBV15 to TRBJ1-2, with 10 bases fitting TRBD1. This CDR3 has 14 residues. Germline V gene sequence: CDR1 LNHNV, CDR2 YYDKDF (reference sequence). V shed 3 bases and J 6 bases; nucleotides not matched to a gene: 4. CDR3 DNA sequence: TGTGCCACCAGCAGGGGACAGGGGACCGATGGCTACACCTTC. This encodes CATSRGQGTDGYTF.

The chain uses TRBV11-2 and TRBJ2-1; 8 bases line up with TRBD2. Unmatched junction bases numbered 12, after V lost 5 bases and J lost 3 bases. CDR1 and CDR2 from the germline V gene are SGHAT and FQNNGV. The CDR3 loop spans 17 amino acids. The CDR3 reads CASSPPRRGLGYNEQFF. The CDR3 DNA sequence: TGTGCCAGCAGCCCCCCCCGGCGGGGACTAGGCTACAATGAGCAGTTCTTC.

The table lists this clonotype with many counts. This chain's CDR3 is CASSSRKTGITDTQYF. The DNA of the CDR3 is TGCGCCAGCAGCTCACGAAAGACAGGGATCACAGATACGCAGTATTTT. This chain uses TRBV5-1 with TRBJ2-3; 7 nucleotides match TRBD1. The V and J ends lost 3 bases and 2 bases, in that order; junction bases with no gene match: 9. Germline CDR1 and CDR2: SGHRS and YFSETQ. CDR3 size: 16 residues.